This T cell receptor (beta chain) was found in a study of cytomegalovirus exposure and HLA in healthy donors. Study-wide results and caveats: In a later analysis, a missense DCLRE1C variant was linked to TCR beta V- and J-gene trimming.

The CDR3 runs to 15 residues. Trimming at V came to 6 bases and at J to 3 bases, leaving 9 bases not matched to a gene. Germline CDR1 MRHNA, CDR2 SNTAGT. Notes on this clone: Its antigen remains unidentified.

Primers included in the PCR were 60 Vbeta and 13 Jbeta primers. Produced via immunoSEQ multiplex PCR; TCRdb's table is partial and in-frame only. The sample shows some 130,000 clones, roughly 80% of them seen only once. The sample comprised PBMCs. The chain has TRBV6-4 and TRBJ2-3; 7 bases fit TRBD2. This TCR came from a male donor in good health and CMV-seronegative. The CDR3 nucleotides are TGTGCCAGCAGGAAGGAGGCGGGGGTTACAGATACGCAGTATTTT. As protein: CASRKEAGVTDTQYF.